The next 17 T cell receptor beta chains were all read from a single sample in a study of blood T cell repertoires in COVID-19. The table came from immunoSEQ multiplex PCR; TCRdb's copy has only in-frame clones and leaves some out. The sample comprises about 430,000 clones, 70% to 90% of which are singletons, and 1.4% rests with the top ten. The sequencing sample was made of PBMCs or T cells enriched from blood (not recorded which). These receptors originate from a woman aged 18-30 years who had been exposed to COVID-19.

The gene calls are TRBV7-9 and TRBJ1-4, with a possible D match to TRBD1 (5 bases). V lost 5 bases, J lost 5 bases, and 12 bases lay in between. Germline-derived CDR1 and CDR2 are SEHNR and FQNEAQ (reference sequence). This CDR3 is 14 amino acids long. The CDR3, as DNA: TGTGCCAGCAGCGTCGGGACTGAAAATGAAAAACTGTTTTTT. As protein: CASSVGTENEKLFF.

The V and J genes are TRBV5-8 and TRBJ1-4; 10 bases agree with TRBD1. The CDR3 has 15 residues. Trimming removed 2 bases from V and 5 bases from J; junction bases left unmatched: 3. In germline, CDR1 is SGHTS, CDR2 YDEGEE. The CDR3 DNA sequence: TGTGCCAGCAGCTTTAGACAGGGGGCGAATGAAAAACTGTTTTTT. This codes for CASSFRQGANEKLFF.

The rearrangement links TRBV19 to TRBJ2-1, with a possible D match to TRBD2 (5 bases). The CDR3 spans 14 residues. Between the trimmed V and J ends, which lost 2 bases and 2 bases, there was a span of 7 bases. Germline loops: CDR1 LNHDA, CDR2 SQIVND (reference sequence). CDR3 protein: CASSIRGTYNEQFF. Here the CDR3 DNA reads TGTGCCAGTAGTATACGGGGAACCTACAATGAGCAGTTCTTC.

The J gene is TRBJ1-1, the V gene TRBV4-2; tentatively, D is TRBD1 (5 bases). Germline V lookup: CDR1 LGHNA, CDR2 YNFKEQ. Deletions cut 3 bases from V and 5 bases from J, with 16 bases between. This CDR3 contains 15 residues. As DNA, the CDR3 is TGTGCCAGCAGCCATTCAATGACAGTTCAGACTGAAGCTTTCTTT. It codes for CASSHSMTVQTEAFF.

V gene TRBV6-5 combines with J gene TRBJ2-3; 12 bases match TRBD2. The CDR3 loop spans 15 amino acids. With 7 bases clipped from V and 2 bases from J, the junction kept 4 bases outside the gene matches. Germline V gene sequence: CDR1 MNHEY, CDR2 SVGAGI. This CDR3 reads CASIGLAGTTDTQYF. The CDR3 nucleotides are TGTGCCAGCATCGGACTAGCGGGGACCACAGATACGCAGTATTTT.

The genes are TRBV7-2 and TRBJ2-5; the D is unclear. The CDR3 runs 15 residues. V lost 2 bases, J lost 5 bases, and 15 bases lay in between. Germline CDR1 SGHTA, CDR2 FQGNSA. The CDR3 loop reads CASSLNGQIKETQYF. In nucleotides, the CDR3 is TGTGCCAGCAGCTTAAATGGCCAAATCAAGGAGACCCAGTACTTC.

This clone occurred a few times. This chain connects TRBV4-2 to TRBJ1-5; D call uncertain. The germline V and J ends were trimmed by 0 bases and 0 bases, with 9 bases remaining between them. CDR1 is LGHNA and CDR2 is YNFKEQ in the germline V gene. CDR3 size: 16 residues. CDR3 DNA: TGTGCCAGCAGCCAAGACATAACAGTTAGCAATCAGCCCCAGCATTTT. Translating gives CASSQDITVSNQPQHF.

The CDR3 spells CASSQFRGETQYF. In DNA, the CDR3 is TGTGCCAGCAGCCAATTCCGGGGGGAGACCCAGTACTTC. The chain joins TRBV3-1 (or the pseudogene TRBV3-2) to TRBJ2-5, with a possible D match to TRBD2 (6 bases). There are 13 residues in the CDR3. Germline loops: CDR1 LGHDT, CDR2 YNNKEL (reference sequence). Trimming cost V 2 bases and J 5 bases, with 9 bases left between them.

The J gene is TRBJ1-5, the V gene TRBV2, with TRBD1 matching over 11 bases. This CDR3 has 15 amino acids. Germline loops: CDR1 SNHLY, CDR2 FYNNEI. V shed 6 bases and J 4 bases; nucleotides not matched to a gene: 5. CDR3 sequence: CASRGDRGLNQPQHF. CDR3 bases: TGTGCCAGCAGAGGGGACAGGGGGTTGAATCAGCCCCAGCATTTT.

CDR3 DNA sequence: TGTGCCAGCAGCGTACGAGAGGGGGAGTCACCCCTCCACTTT. Translated: CASSVREGESPLHF. The chain is built from TRBV9 and TRBJ1-6, with D perhaps TRBD1 (6 bases). The CDR3 extends over 14 amino acids. Germline V gene lookup returns CDR1 SGDLS and CDR2 YYNGEE. The ends were cut back, 1 base at V and 10 bases at J, with 12 bases in the middle.

The rearrangement uses TRBV28 and TRBJ2-7; possibly TRBD2 for D (6 bases). CDR1 is MDHEN, CDR2 SYDVKM, per germline. Trimming left V 4 bases short and J 6 bases short, with 10 bases between. The CDR3 has 12 amino acids. The CDR3: CASSSAGPEQYF. The CDR3 nucleotides are TGTGCCAGCAGTTCTGCGGGGCCCGAGCAGTACTTC.

This chain connects TRBV7-2 to TRBJ1-1; D is possibly TRBD1 (5 bases). The CDR3 loop spans 16 amino acids. Trimming left V 1 base short and J 5 bases short, with 17 bases between. Germline values: CDR1 SGHTA, CDR2 FQGNSA. The CDR3 reads CASSLVPSAGWTEAFF. The CDR3 DNA follows: TGTGCCAGCAGCTTAGTACCCTCGGCAGGGTGGACTGAAGCTTTCTTT. Supplemented by reference TRBV7-2 and TRBJ1-1, the full variable domain reads GAGVSQSPSNKVTEKGKDVELRCDPISGHTALYWYRQSLGQGLEFLIYFQGNSAPDKSGLPSDRFSAERTGGSVSTLTIQRTQQEDSAVYLCASSLVPSAGWTEAFFGQGTRLTVV.

The chain joins TRBV28 to TRBJ2-7; a possible D gene is TRBD2 (5 bases). Trimming removed 3 bases from V and 0 bases from J, with 9 bases in between. There are 14 residues in the CDR3. CDR1 is MDHEN and CDR2 is SYDVKM in the germline V gene. DNA of the CDR3: TGTGCCAGCAGTTTGACGGGGTACTCCTACGAGCAGTACTTC. Amino acid sequence: CASSLTGYSYEQYF.

The chain uses TRBV18 and TRBJ1-5, with 7 positions matching TRBD1. CDR3 length: 16 residues. The V gene's germline CDR1 is KGHSH and CDR2 LQKENI. Germline trimming cut 5 bases from V and 4 bases from J; bases unmatched to any gene: 11. This CDR3 reads CASSTGQLLGNQPQHF. The CDR3 nucleotides are TGTGCCAGCTCAACGGGACAGCTCCTGGGGAATCAGCCCCAGCATTTT.

This rearrangement joins TRBV28 to TRBJ1-5; D might be TRBD1 (6 bases). The CDR3 is 14 amino acids. V lost 5 bases and J 5 bases, leaving 13 bases between the germline ends. Per germline, CDR1 MDHEN and CDR2 SYDVKM. DNA for the CDR3: TGTGCCAGCAGTCCAGACAGGAGCTATCAGCCCCAGCATTTT. It is translated as CASSPDRSYQPQHF.

The V call is TRBV11-2, the J call TRBJ1-2; tentatively, D is TRBD1 (5 bases). Looked up from germline, CDR1 is SGHAT and CDR2 is FQNNGV. CDR3 length: 14 residues. Deletions cut 4 bases from V and 4 bases from J, with 13 bases between. The CDR3 DNA reads as TGTGCCAGCAGCTCGACAGTAGCCCTCTATGGCTACACCTTC. It yields the protein CASSSTVALYGYTF.

The chain combines TRBV7-9 with TRBJ2-1; maybe TRBD2 (6 bases). The CDR3 runs 14 residues. V lost 5 bases to trimming and J lost 10 bases, with 18 bases between them. Germline lookup yields CDR1 SEHNR and CDR2 FQNEAQ (reference sequence). The DNA of the CDR3 is TGTGCCAGCAGCCCGGACCAGCTCCGGGAGGAGCAGTTCTTC. Residues: CASSPDQLREEQFF.